The 28 T cell receptor beta chains given below trace back to one sample, sequenced in a study of shared clonotypes between healthy human individuals. Assay: immunoSEQ multiplex PCR; the TCRdb copy retains only in-frame clones and omits some. The sample lists some 2,000,000 clones; 85% to 95% were seen once. The source material was naive CD4+ T cells sorted from blood. Noted subset: CD45RA+ positively selected. The source is a man aged 18-30 years in good health.

The chain has TRBV6-5 and TRBJ2-3; D not certain. This CDR3 comprises 13 residues. With 10 bases removed from V and 2 bases from J, the gap between germline ends came to 13 bases. The germline gives CDR1 MNHEY, CDR2 SVGAGI. The CDR3 sequence: CATQTRPTDTQYF. CDR3 DNA sequence: TGTGCCACACAGACCCGACCCACAGATACGCAGTATTTT.

In the case of this clone: Different DNA sequences within this sample yield the same CDR3. This chain uses TRBV5-1 with TRBJ2-5; the match to TRBD2 covers 10 bases. There are 15 residues in the CDR3. J lost 3 bases, V lost 0 bases, and 2 bases had no gene match. The V gene's germline CDR1 is SGHRS and CDR2 YFSETQ. The CDR3 DNA reads TGCGCCAGCAGCTTGGGGCTAGCGGGAGAAGAGACCCAGTACTTC. Protein: CASSLGLAGEETQYF.

The chain uses TRBV10-1 and TRBJ2-7; the match to TRBD1 covers 8 bases. Germline V gene data show CDR1 as WNHNN and CDR2 as SYGVQD (reference sequence). The CDR3 is 14 amino acids. V lost 0 bases, J lost 6 bases, and 4 bases stayed unmatched. CDR3 sequence: CASSESGRGREQYF. The CDR3 bases are TGCGCCAGCAGTGAGTCTGGCAGGGGGCGCGAGCAGTACTTC.

The chain has TRBV6-5 and TRBJ1-6; D is uncertain. V dropped 7 bases and J dropped 7 bases, with 17 bases sitting between them. Germline CDR1 reads MNHEY; CDR2 reads SVGAGI. CDR3 size: 15 residues. CDR3 nucleotides: TGTGCCAGCAAGACCGGGCCCGAGGGAAATTCACCCCTCCACTTT. This translates into CASKTGPEGNSPLHF.

The chain is built from TRBV2 and TRBJ1-2, with unresolved D. Looked up from germline, CDR1 is SNHLY and CDR2 is FYNNEI. The CDR3 has 12 amino acids. Trimming removed 6 bases from V and 1 base from J, with 6 bases in between. The CDR3 DNA sequence: TGTGCCAGCAGCCAGTATAACTATGGCTACACCTTC. It yields the protein CASSQYNYGYTF.

The gene calls are TRBV6-5 and TRBJ1-2; D might be TRBD1 (6 bases). CDR1 MNHEY and CDR2 SVGAGI come from the germline V gene. The CDR3 is 16 residues long. V was trimmed by 2 bases and J by 0 bases, leaving 13 bases between them. As DNA, the CDR3 is TGTGCCAGCAGTTACGCAGGGGCCCAAGCTAACTATGGCTACACCTTC. Protein product: CASSYAGAQANYGYTF.

The chain carries TRBV29-1 and TRBJ2-7; a possible D gene is TRBD1 (5 bases). The CDR3 extends over 13 amino acids. Germline V gene sequence: CDR1 SQVTM, CDR2 ANQGSEA. V was cut by 0 bases and J by 3 bases, with 9 bases left in between. The CDR3 spells CSVEDPQGYEQYF. DNA of the CDR3: TGCAGCGTTGAAGATCCGCAGGGCTACGAGCAGTACTTC.

V gene TRBV21-1 combines with J gene TRBJ2-7. TRBV21-1 is given as a pseudogene. The CDR3 has 18 residues. The CDR3 reads CASSKEEWRTPKSYEQYF. In DNA form, the CDR3 reads TGTGCCAGCAGCAAAGAGGAATGGAGGACACCTAAATCCTACGAGCAGTACTTC.

The V call is TRBV6-6, the J call TRBJ2-7, with D possibly TRBD1 on 6 matching bases. The CDR3 runs 14 residues. Germline V gives CDR1 MNHNY, CDR2 SVGAGI (reference sequence). V lost 4 bases and J lost 7, with 17 bases in between. This CDR3 is CASSSQGPPGEQYF. The CDR3 nucleotides are TGTGCCAGCAGTTCCCAGGGGCCCCCTGGGGAGCAGTACTTC.

This sequence joins TRBV19 and TRBJ1-6, with 9 bases aligning to TRBD1. CDR1 is LNHDA and CDR2 is SQIVND in the germline V gene (reference sequence). This CDR3 contains 15 residues. V was pared by 4 bases and J by 7 bases, with 5 bases of the junction left unmatched. This CDR3 is CASSTRDRENSPLHF. Written as DNA, the CDR3 is TGTGCCAGTAGTACCCGGGACAGGGAAAATTCACCCCTCCACTTT.

This clone was recorded only once. This rearrangement joins TRBV25-1 to TRBJ2-6; 7 nucleotides match TRBD1. CDR1 and CDR2 from the germline V gene are MGHDK and SYGVNS. The CDR3 runs 16 residues. Germline trimming cut 7 bases from V and 12 bases from J; bases unmatched to any gene: 18. The CDR3 region is CASTSKGAGLMSVLTF. The DNA for the CDR3 is TGTGCCAGCACCTCGAAGGGGGCAGGGTTAATGAGCGTCCTGACTTTC. The variable domain in full, with the rest retrieved from reference TRBV25-1 and TRBJ2-6, is EADIYQTPRYLVIGTGKKITLECSQTMGHDKMYWYQQDPGMELHLIHYSYGVNSTEKGDLSSESTVSRIRTEHFPLTLESARPSHTSQYLCASTSKGAGLMSVLTFGAGSRLTVL.

The V gene is TRBV30, the J gene TRBJ1-4; D call uncertain. The CDR3 runs 13 residues. V lost 3 bases and J lost 8, with 13 bases in between. Germline values: CDR1 GTSNPN, CDR2 SVGIG (reference sequence). CDR3 in amino acids: CAWRFARKEKLFF. The CDR3 DNA reads as TGTGCCTGGAGGTTTGCCCGGAAAGAAAAACTGTTTTTT.

Concerning this clone: Different DNA sequences within this sample yield the same CDR3. The chain is built from TRBV5-1 and TRBJ2-2, with D possibly matching TRBD1 (5 bases). Trimming cost V 0 bases and J 0 bases, with 9 bases left between them. Germline CDR1 reads SGHRS; CDR2 reads YFSETQ. The CDR3 is 16 amino acids. The CDR3 nucleotides read TGCGCCAGCAGCTTGGCCGCAGGGACGAACACCGGGGAGCTGTTTTTT. Translated: CASSLAAGTNTGELFF.

Comment on this clone: This sample also contains other DNA sequences that code for the same CDR3. The chain has TRBV5-1 and TRBJ1-3; D gene uncertain. This CDR3 has 15 residues. Deletions cut 3 bases from V and 0 bases from J, with 10 bases between. Germline V gene lookup returns CDR1 SGHRS and CDR2 YFSETQ. The CDR3 loop reads CASSSDGSSGNTIYF. DNA for the CDR3: TGCGCCAGCAGCTCTGATGGCAGCTCTGGAAACACCATATATTTT.

This clone appeared a single time. The chain is built from TRBV6-1 and TRBJ2-7; 11 positions agree with TRBD1. This CDR3 has 14 amino acids. V lost 8 bases, J lost 1 base, and 4 bases stayed unmatched. From germline, CDR1 is MNHNS and CDR2 SASEGT. CDR3 DNA: TGTGCCAGCGCCGGGACAGGGGGATCCTACGAGCAGTACTTC. Its translation is CASAGTGGSYEQYF.

Here the CDR3 DNA reads TGTGCCAGCAGTCTAGGGGGCGCGATCTATGGCTACACCTTC. It translates to CASSLGGAIYGYTF. This chain links TRBV28 with TRBJ1-2, with 7 bases identical to TRBD1. Germline CDR1 MDHEN, CDR2 SYDVKM. CDR3 length: 14 residues. V gave up 5 bases and J gave up 4 bases; unmatched junction bases: 7.

The rearrangement links TRBV5-1 to TRBJ2-3, with a weak D call TRBD2 (7 bases). V lost 4 bases to trimming and J lost 5 bases, with 14 bases between them. The CDR3 is made up of 14 amino acids. In germline, CDR1 is SGHRS, CDR2 YFSETQ. The CDR3, as DNA: TGCGCCAGCAGCCGGGGGGCCGTCCGAGATACGCAGTATTTT. Protein sequence: CASSRGAVRDTQYF.

The chain joins TRBV2 to TRBJ1-6; no definite D call. CDR3 length: 12 amino acids. V was trimmed by 5 bases and J by 11 bases, leaving 10 bases between them. The germline V gene encodes CDR1 SNHLY and CDR2 FYNNEI. CDR3 sequence: CASSRSLPPLHF. CDR3 nucleotides: TGTGCCAGCAGTCGTTCCCTTCCACCCCTCCACTTT.

A remark on this clone: The sample carries other DNA sequences with the same CDR3. The V and J genes are TRBV4-3 and TRBJ1-4; no clear D. Trimming took 1 base from V and 4 from J, leaving 4 bases between them. There are 13 residues in the CDR3. Germline CDR1 LGHNA, CDR2 YSLEER. The CDR3 DNA reads TGCGCCAGCAGCCAAGCAGTTAATGAAAAACTGTTTTTT. Protein sequence: CASSQAVNEKLFF.

The rearrangement joins TRBV6-6 to TRBJ1-6; D is undetermined. V lost 7 bases and J lost 7, with 20 bases in between. CDR1 and CDR2 (germline): MNHNY, SVGAGI (reference sequence). This CDR3 contains 16 residues. The CDR3, as DNA: TGTGCCAGCAATCCCCCCGAGGGAGGGCGGAATTCACCCCTCCACTTT. Amino acids: CASNPPEGGRNSPLHF.

The chain combines TRBV9 with TRBJ2-4; D is possibly TRBD2 (7 bases). The germline CDR1 and CDR2 sequences are SGDLS and YYNGEE. The ends were cut back, 3 bases at V and 5 bases at J, with 15 bases in the middle. This CDR3 is built from 15 residues. This CDR3 reads CASSAGTGRENIQYF. DNA of the CDR3: TGTGCCAGCAGCGCGGGAACAGGGAGGGAAAACATTCAGTACTTC.

The chain carries TRBV5-1 and TRBJ1-1; unclear D gene. Between the trimmed V and J ends, which lost 0 bases and 5 bases, there was a span of 8 bases. CDR1 and CDR2 from the germline V gene are SGHRS and YFSETQ. The CDR3 length is 13 residues. CDR3 nucleotides: TGCGCCAGCAGCTTGGCCCCTGGGACTGAAGCTTTCTTT. Translation gives CASSLAPGTEAFF.

The rearrangement uses TRBV5-1 and TRBJ2-5, with D perhaps TRBD2 (5 bases). Trimming removed 4 bases at V and 4 bases at J, with 17 bases between. The CDR3 is made up of 15 amino acids. Germline V gene data show CDR1 as SGHRS and CDR2 as YFSETQ. The CDR3: CASSAGDSTSETQYF. In DNA, the CDR3 is TGCGCCAGCAGCGCCGGGGATAGTACGTCAGAGACCCAGTACTTC.

The rearrangement joins TRBV7-9 to TRBJ1-6; the D is unclear. The germline V gene encodes CDR1 SEHNR and CDR2 FQNEAQ (reference sequence). The V gene lost 8 bases and the J gene lost 0 bases, with 8 bases spanning the gap. The CDR3 totals 14 residues. CDR3 loop: CASRRHSYNSPLHF. The CDR3 coding sequence is TGTGCCAGCCGGCGGCACTCCTATAATTCACCCCTCCACTTT.

This chain connects TRBV5-1 to TRBJ2-7; D call uncertain. Germline V gene data show CDR1 as SGHRS and CDR2 as YFSETQ. This CDR3 is built from 16 residues. Trimming shortened V by 0 bases and J by 7 bases, and 20 bases separated the two germline ends. The CDR3 region is CASSLGSIGLPGEQYF. For the CDR3, the DNA is TGCGCCAGCAGCTTGGGTTCGATTGGCCTTCCTGGTGAGCAGTACTTC.

Written as DNA, the CDR3 is TGTGCCAGCAGCGCCTCCGGGACTAGCGGGGAATCCTACGAGCAGTACTTC. This translates into CASSASGTSGESYEQYF. This chain connects TRBV5-4 to TRBJ2-7, with 13 bases matching TRBD2. There are 17 residues in the CDR3. From germline, CDR1 is SGHNT and CDR2 YYREEE (reference sequence). V dropped 4 bases and J dropped 1; count of bases not matched to a gene: 8. The full variable domain, completed using reference TRBV5-4 and TRBJ2-7, is ETGVTQSPTHLIKTRGQQVTLRCSSQSGHNTVSWYQQALGQGPQFIFQYYREEENGRGNFPPRFSGLQFPNYSSELNVNALELDDSALYLCASSASGTSGESYEQYFGPGTRLTVT.

The J gene is TRBJ1-3, the V gene TRBV25-1; no reliable D call. Germline assignment: CDR1 MGHDK and CDR2 SYGVNS. V was shortened by 10 bases and J by 0 bases, with 7 bases between the two germline ends. The CDR3 covers 12 residues. The CDR3 DNA follows: TGTGCCACCAAGGGCTCTGGAAACACCATATATTTT. Protein: CATKGSGNTIYF.

The V gene is TRBV15, the J gene TRBJ2-1, with 9 bases lining up with TRBD1. Germline CDR1 is LNHNV and CDR2 is YYDKDF (reference sequence). The CDR3 covers 16 residues. Trimming cost V 4 bases and J 5 bases; bases outside gene matches: 9. The CDR3 here is CATSTKGQGGDNEQFF. For the CDR3, the DNA is TGTGCCACCAGCACTAAGGGACAGGGAGGGGACAATGAGCAGTTCTTC.